The 11 T cell receptor beta chains below all came from one sample that was sequenced in a study of T-cell reconstitution after alpha-beta-depleted transplantation in children. TCRbeta library preparation incorporated unique molecular identifiers. TCRdb ran MiXCR on the PCR reads and lists one entry per CDR3 protein. In the table there are around 600,000 distinct CDR3 sequences, over 15% of which are singletons. Sequencing used PBMCs from the stem cell graft donor, obtained from the stem cell graft. The receptor set was obtained from a human donor who donated a stem cell graft to a child with acute myeloid leukemia.

This clonotype has a count of ten or more. The rearrangement uses TRBV15 and TRBJ2-7; TRBD1 might be the D (7 bases). V gave up 0 bases and J gave up 5 bases, with 11 bases separating them. CDR3 length equals 14 residues. Germline assignment: CDR1 LNHNV and CDR2 YYDKDF (reference sequence). The CDR3: CATSRDRRGDEQYV. CDR3 sequence (DNA): TGTGCCACCAGCAGAGATCGCAGGGGGGACGAGCAGTACGTC.

This clonotype was detected ten times or more. The chain has TRBV6-6 and TRBJ1-2, with D unresolved. V dropped 2 bases and J dropped 8 bases, with 12 bases sitting between them. CDR3 length: 13 amino acids. Looked up from germline, CDR1 is MNHNY and CDR2 is SVGAGI (reference sequence). CDR3 residues: CASSYSSFGGYTF. The CDR3 bases are TGTGCCAGCAGTTACAGCTCTTTCGGAGGCTACACCTTC.

This clonotype was seen many times. The chain has TRBV20-1 and TRBJ1-1; no clear D. Germline V gene sequence: CDR1 DFQATT, CDR2 SNEGSKA (reference sequence). The CDR3 totals 13 residues. V was trimmed by 3 bases and J by 8 bases, leaving 16 bases between them. CDR3 bases: TGCAGTGCTAGGGAAAGCGTACCCTCCGAAGCTTTCTTT. Encoded protein: CSARESVPSEAFF.

This clonotype was recorded many times. The chain has TRBV20-1 and TRBJ1-6; 11 bases align to TRBD1. The CDR3 is made up of 15 amino acids. Germline V gene sequence: CDR1 DFQATT, CDR2 SNEGSKA (reference sequence). With V trimmed by 5 bases and J by 6 bases, 6 bases remained unmatched. CDR3 in amino acids: CSALGQGAFNSPLHF. The CDR3 nucleotides are TGCAGTGCTTTAGGACAGGGGGCATTTAATTCACCCCTCCACTTT.

This clonotype has only a few counts. The rearrangement links TRBV7-2 to TRBJ2-1; TRBD2 might be the D (5 bases). The V gene lost 5 bases and the J gene lost 6 bases, with 23 bases spanning the gap. Germline CDR1 is SGHTA and CDR2 is FQGNSA. The length of the CDR3 is 17 residues. The CDR3 reads CASSKEVGRRASNEQFF. CDR3 in DNA: TGTGCCAGCAGCAAGGAGGTCGGCAGAAGGGCCTCCAATGAGCAGTTCTTC.

The chain uses TRBV7-9 and TRBJ2-1; D possibly corresponds to TRBD2 (6 bases). With 10 bases removed from V and 6 bases from J, the gap between germline ends came to 10 bases. Germline values: CDR1 SEHNR, CDR2 FQNEAQ (reference sequence). The CDR3 totals 11 residues. Here the CDR3 DNA reads TGTGCCAACGGGGGTGGCAATGAGCAGTTCTTC. Translation: CANGGGNEQFF.

This clonotype was detected a few times. J is TRBJ1-6 and V is TRBV2, with 8 bases aligning to TRBD1. From germline, CDR1 is SNHLY and CDR2 FYNNEI. The trim removed 8 bases at V and 11 bases at J, leaving 2 bases unmatched. The CDR3 has 11 residues. The CDR3 DNA is TGTGCCAGCGACAGGGGTCCACCCCTCCACTTT. Residues: CASDRGPPLHF.

J is TRBJ1-5 and V is TRBV6-1; D is unclear. CDR1 is MNHNS and CDR2 is SASEGT in the germline V gene. The CDR3 loop spans 12 amino acids. Between the trimmed V and J ends, which lost 6 bases and 4 bases, there was a span of 7 bases. CDR3 nucleotide sequence: TGTGCCAGCAGGAACCGAAATCAGCCCCAGCATTTT. Protein product: CASRNRNQPQHF.

The J gene is TRBJ1-2, the V gene TRBV7-8, with 8 positions matching TRBD1. The V and J ends lost 3 bases and 8 bases, in that order; junction bases with no gene match: 11. This CDR3 region has 15 residues. In germline, CDR1 is SGHVS, CDR2 FQNEAQ. In DNA form, the CDR3 reads TGTGCCAGCAGCTTTGGGGACAGGCGGCTTACCGGCTACACCTTC. This translates into CASSFGDRRLTGYTF.

This clonotype was seen at least ten times. This rearrangement joins TRBV27 to TRBJ2-3; D remains unclear. CDR3 size: 14 residues. V was pared by 4 bases and J by 3 bases, with 11 bases between. CDR1 is MNHEY, CDR2 SMNVEV, per germline (reference sequence). The CDR3 DNA reads as TGTGCCAGCAGTTCCCCCCCTAGGACAGATACGCAGTATTTT. It translates to CASSSPPRTDTQYF.

Points on this clonotype: A read error is possible here, since a much larger clone lies one base away. Given the absence of the conserved phenylalanine or tryptophan at the CDR3 end, a read error is likely. The chain is built from TRBV12-3 or TRBV12-4 and TRBJ2-5, with D uncertain. The CDR3 is made up of 12 amino acids. Trimming cost V 7 bases and J 4 bases, with 10 bases left between them. The CDR3: CASTENLETQYS. The CDR3 region has the DNA TGTGCCAGCACCGAAAACTTAGAGACCCAGTACTCC.